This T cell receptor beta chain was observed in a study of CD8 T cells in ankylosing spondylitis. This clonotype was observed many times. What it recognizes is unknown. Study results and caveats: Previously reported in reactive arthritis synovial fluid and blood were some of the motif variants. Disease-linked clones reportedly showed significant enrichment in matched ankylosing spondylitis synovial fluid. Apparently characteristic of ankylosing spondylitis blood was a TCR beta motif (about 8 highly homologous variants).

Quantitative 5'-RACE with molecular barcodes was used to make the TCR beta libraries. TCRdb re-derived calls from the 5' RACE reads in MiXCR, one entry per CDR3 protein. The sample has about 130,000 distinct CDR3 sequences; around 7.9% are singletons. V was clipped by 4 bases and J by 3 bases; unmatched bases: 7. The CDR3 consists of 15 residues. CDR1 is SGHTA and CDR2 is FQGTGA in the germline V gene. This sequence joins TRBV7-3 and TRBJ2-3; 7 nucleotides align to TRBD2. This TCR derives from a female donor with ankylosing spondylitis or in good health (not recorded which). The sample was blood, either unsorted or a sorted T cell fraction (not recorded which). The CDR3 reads CASSWSGAKTDTQYF. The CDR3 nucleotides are TGTGCCAGCAGCTGGAGCGGGGCGAAGACAGATACGCAGTATTTT.